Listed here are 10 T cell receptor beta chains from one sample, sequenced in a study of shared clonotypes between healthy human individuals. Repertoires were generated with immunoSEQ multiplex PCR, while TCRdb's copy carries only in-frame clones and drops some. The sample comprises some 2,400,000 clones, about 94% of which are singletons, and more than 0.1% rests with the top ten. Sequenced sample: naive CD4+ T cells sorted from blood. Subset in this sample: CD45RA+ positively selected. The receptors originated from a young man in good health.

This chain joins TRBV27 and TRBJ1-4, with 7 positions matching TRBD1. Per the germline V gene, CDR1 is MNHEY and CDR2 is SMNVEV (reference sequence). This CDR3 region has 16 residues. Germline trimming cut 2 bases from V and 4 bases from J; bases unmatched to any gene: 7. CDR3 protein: CASSLGTAFGNEKLFF. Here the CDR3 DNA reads TGTGCCAGCAGTTTAGGGACAGCCTTTGGTAATGAAAAACTGTTTTTT.

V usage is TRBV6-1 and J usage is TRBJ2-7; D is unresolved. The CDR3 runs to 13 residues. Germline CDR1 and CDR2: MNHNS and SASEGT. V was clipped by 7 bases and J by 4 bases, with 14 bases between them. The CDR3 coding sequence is TGTGCCAGCACTCTGGGCCCCTCGTACGAGCAGTACTTC. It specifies CASTLGPSYEQYF.

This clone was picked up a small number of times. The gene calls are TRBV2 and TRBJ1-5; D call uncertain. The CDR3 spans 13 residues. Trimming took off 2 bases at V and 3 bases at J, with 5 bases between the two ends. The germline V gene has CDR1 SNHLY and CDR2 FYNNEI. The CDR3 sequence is CASSETLNQPQHF. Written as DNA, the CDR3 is TGTGCCAGCAGTGAAACGCTCAATCAGCCCCAGCATTTT.

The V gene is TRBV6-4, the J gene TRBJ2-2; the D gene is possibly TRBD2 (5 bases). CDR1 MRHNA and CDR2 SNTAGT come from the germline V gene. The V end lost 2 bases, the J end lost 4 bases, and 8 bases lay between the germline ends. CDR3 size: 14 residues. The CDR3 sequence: CASSDLAGTGELFF. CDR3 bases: TGTGCCAGCAGTGACCTAGCAGGCACCGGGGAGCTGTTTTTT.

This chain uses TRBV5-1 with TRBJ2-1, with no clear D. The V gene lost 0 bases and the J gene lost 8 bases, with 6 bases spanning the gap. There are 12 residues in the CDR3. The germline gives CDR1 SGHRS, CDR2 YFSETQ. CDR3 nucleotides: TGCGCCAGCAGCTTGGTGTGGGATGAGCAGTTCTTC. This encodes CASSLVWDEQFF.

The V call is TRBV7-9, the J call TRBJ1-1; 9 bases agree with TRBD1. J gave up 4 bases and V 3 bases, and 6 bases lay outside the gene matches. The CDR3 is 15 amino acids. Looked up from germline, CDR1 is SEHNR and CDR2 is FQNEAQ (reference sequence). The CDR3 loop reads CASSFTTGGATEAFF. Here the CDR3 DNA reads TGTGCCAGCAGCTTTACGACAGGGGGGGCCACTGAAGCTTTCTTT.

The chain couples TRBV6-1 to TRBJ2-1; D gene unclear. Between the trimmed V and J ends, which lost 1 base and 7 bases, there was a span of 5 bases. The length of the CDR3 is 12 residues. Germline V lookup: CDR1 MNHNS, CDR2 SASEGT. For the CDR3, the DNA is TGTGCCAGCAGTGAAGAGGGAAATGAGCAGTTCTTC. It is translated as CASSEEGNEQFF.

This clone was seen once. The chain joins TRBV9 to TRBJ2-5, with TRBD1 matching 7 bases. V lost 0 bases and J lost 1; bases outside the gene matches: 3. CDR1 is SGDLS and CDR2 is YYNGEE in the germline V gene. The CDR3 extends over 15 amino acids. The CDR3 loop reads CASSVAGTVQETQYF. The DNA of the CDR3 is TGTGCCAGCAGCGTAGCGGGGACAGTCCAAGAGACCCAGTACTTC.

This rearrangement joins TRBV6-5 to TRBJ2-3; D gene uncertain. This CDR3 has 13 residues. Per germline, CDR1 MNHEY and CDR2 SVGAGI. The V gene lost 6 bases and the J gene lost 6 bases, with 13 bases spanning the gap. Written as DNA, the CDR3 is TGTGCCAGCAGCAAGATAGGCCGGGATACGCAGTATTTT. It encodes CASSKIGRDTQYF.

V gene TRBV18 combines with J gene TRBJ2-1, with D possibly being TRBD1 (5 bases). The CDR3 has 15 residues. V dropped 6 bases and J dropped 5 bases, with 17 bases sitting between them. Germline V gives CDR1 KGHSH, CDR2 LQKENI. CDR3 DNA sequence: TGTGCCAGCTCCCCAGCCTTGACAGTTAACAATGAGCAGTTCTTC. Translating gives CASSPALTVNNEQFF.